Listed below are T cell receptor beta chains from one sample, sequenced in a study of cytomegalovirus exposure and HLA in healthy donors. Generated by immunoSEQ multiplex PCR, the TCRdb table keeps only in-frame clones and is missing some. Here the sample spans some 150,000 clones, 60% to 80% being singletons. Sequenced input: PBMCs. The receptors shown here come from a female donor in good health and CMV-seronegative. CDR3s include the opening cysteine and the closing phenylalanine or tryptophan. The order of the fields is D gene, V gene, clone size, J gene, CDR3 protein, CDR3 DNA. D genes are given only for firm matches. Clone size is not always given. Where it is, it says once, few, many or a class for expanded clones.

TRBD1	TRBV10-1	NA	TRBJ1-5	CASSEDRDNQPQHF	TGCGCCAGCAGTGAGGACAGGGACAATCAGCCCCAGCATTTT
NA	TRBV19	once	TRBJ2-7	CASSIDRRWAYEQYF	TGTGCCAGTAGTATAGACAGGAGGTGGGCCTACGAGCAGTACTTC
NA	TRBV19	NA	TRBJ1-1	CASTDTNTEAFF	TGTGCCAGTACGGACACGAACACTGAAGCTTTCTTT
TRBD2	TRBV28	NA	TRBJ2-1	CASRPAGASYNEQFF	TGTGCCAGCAGGCCAGCGGGGGCAAGCTACAATGAGCAGTTCTTC
NA	TRBV28	few	TRBJ2-4	CASSLGGNKNIQYF	TGTGCCAGCAGTTTAGGGGGGAACAAAAACATTCAGTACTTC
TRBD1	TRBV4-1	few	TRBJ1-6	CASSPWTGARYNSPLHF	TGCGCCAGCAGCCCTTGGACAGGGGCTCGGTATAATTCACCCCTCCACTTT
NA	TRBV6-1	NA	TRBJ1-6	CASSVGESYNSPLHF	TGTGCCAGCAGTGTCGGGGAATCCTATAATTCACCCCTCCACTTT
NA	TRBV28	few	TRBJ1-5	CASKDLGTGNQPQHF	TGTGCCAGCAAGGACCTAGGGACTGGCAATCAGCCCCAGCATTTT
TRBD1	TRBV19	NA	TRBJ1-4	CARNGTGNEKLFF	TGTGCCAGAAATGGGACAGGGAATGAAAAACTGTTTTTT
TRBD1	TRBV2	few	TRBJ1-1	CASSFQGAGTEAFF	TGTGCCAGCAGTTTCCAGGGGGCGGGCACTGAAGCTTTCTTT
NA	TRBV30	NA	TRBJ2-7	CASLRGYEQYF	TGTGCCTCCCTCCGAGGCTACGAGCAGTACTTC
NA	TRBV30	NA	TRBJ1-4	CAWSVQATALSKLFF	TGTGCCTGGAGTGTACAAGCGACAGCTCTTTCGAAACTGTTTTTT
NA	TRBV7-2	NA	TRBJ2-5	CASSRRLGETQYF	TGTGCCAGCAGCCGGCGGTTGGGAGAGACCCAGTACTTC
NA	TRBV19	NA	TRBJ1-4	CASFSRATNEKLFF	TGTGCCAGTTTTTCTAGAGCAACTAATGAAAAACTGTTTTTT
TRBD1	TRBV28	NA	TRBJ1-2	CASRGRGQGDGYTF	TGTGCCAGCAGAGGCAGGGGACAGGGGGATGGCTACACCTTC
TRBD2	TRBV30	NA	TRBJ2-5	CAWRVRLAGHIGETQYF	TGTGCCTGGAGGGTTCGGCTAGCGGGGCACATAGGGGAGACCCAGTACTTC
TRBD1	TRBV4-2	NA	TRBJ2-7	CASSQDMGQGLEQYF	TGTGCCAGCAGCCAAGATATGGGACAGGGCTTGGAGCAGTACTTC
NA	TRBV27	NA	TRBJ2-1	CASLTRSEQFF	TGTGCCAGCCTGACCCGGAGTGAGCAGTTCTTC
NA	TRBV18	NA	TRBJ2-1	CASSPKSADRSYNEQFF	TGTGCCAGCTCACCAAAGTCAGCCGACAGGTCCTACAATGAGCAGTTCTTC
TRBD1	TRBV29-1	NA	TRBJ1-2	CSVVTPGTGSYGYTF	TGCAGCGTTGTTACTCCCGGGACAGGTAGCTATGGCTACACCTTC
TRBD1	TRBV5-4	once	TRBJ2-6	CASSLRQGQGAFGANVLTF	TGTGCCAGCAGCTTACGTCAGGGACAGGGGGCATTTGGGGCCAACGTCCTGACTTTC
TRBD1	TRBV27	few	TRBJ2-2	CATTGGRATGELFF	TGTGCCACCACAGGGGGTCGGGCCACCGGGGAGCTGTTTTTT
NA	TRBV7-2	NA	TRBJ1-6	CASSRPSGGGSPLHF	TGTGCCAGCAGCCGACCCAGTGGGGGCGGATCACCCCTCCACTTT
NA	TRBV5-1	NA	TRBJ1-5	CASSALGGQPQHF	TGCGCCAGCAGCGCCCTAGGTGGGCAGCCCCAGCATTTT
TRBD1	TRBV28	NA	TRBJ1-4	CARRTGLMEKLFF	TGTGCCAGGAGGACAGGCCTTATGGAAAAACTGTTTTTT
NA	TRBV5-6	NA	TRBJ1-2	CASSFGQGKHGYTF	NA
TRBD2	TRBV19	NA	TRBJ2-1	CASSIRGQRLTSGGYNEQFF	TGTGCCAGTAGTATCCGGGGACAAAGACTGACTAGCGGGGGATACAATGAGCAGTTCTTC
NA	TRBV5-6	NA	TRBJ2-1	CASSSPGGGDRLPRNEQFF	TGTGCCAGCAGCTCCCCGGGTGGGGGGGACAGGCTCCCTAGGAATGAGCAGTTCTTC
NA	TRBV27	NA	TRBJ2-7	CASSLEGSHEQYF	TGTGCCAGCAGTTTGGAAGGGAGCCACGAGCAGTACTTC
TRBD1	TRBV5-1	NA	TRBJ2-7	CASSPGQGVDEQYF	TGCGCCAGCAGCCCGGGACAGGGAGTAGACGAGCAGTACTTC
TRBD1	TRBV5-3	NA	TRBJ2-7	CARSRKIPGQGTIEQYF	TGTGCCAGAAGCCGAAAAATACCGGGACAGGGGACGATCGAGCAGTACTTC
NA	TRBV6-4	NA	TRBJ2-1	CASSKGGENNEQFF	TGTGCCAGCAGTAAGGGGGGGGAAAACAATGAGCAGTTCTTC
NA	TRBV19	NA	TRBJ1-2	CASSIDVWDIPNYGYTF	TGTGCCAGTAGTATAGATGTTTGGGACATCCCTAACTATGGCTACACCTTC
NA	TRBV28	NA	TRBJ2-7	CATQGSGPWEQYF	TGTGCCACCCAGGGTAGCGGCCCATGGGAGCAGTACTTC
TRBD1	TRBV19	NA	TRBJ2-7	CASSIDLQGAYEQYF	TGTGCCAGTAGTATAGATCTACAGGGGGCCTACGAGCAGTACTTC
NA	TRBV27	NA	TRBJ1-4	CASSLFGGSEKLFF	TGTGCCAGCAGTTTATTCGGGGGGAGTGAAAAACTGTTTTTT
NA	TRBV19	NA	TRBJ2-2	CASSIGVAANTGELFF	TGTGCCAGTAGTATAGGAGTAGCGGCGAACACCGGGGAGCTGTTTTTT
NA	TRBV28	NA	TRBJ1-5	CASSFIGRGSKQPQHF	TGTGCCAGCAGTTTTATCGGCAGGGGTTCTAAACAGCCCCAGCATTTT
TRBD2	TRBV6-1	NA	TRBJ2-1	CASSELRLAGLPNNEQFF	TGTGCCAGCAGTGAACTCCGGCTAGCGGGGCTACCTAACAATGAGCAGTTCTTC
TRBD2	TRBV19	NA	TRBJ2-1	CASSRTSGYNEQFF	TGTGCCAGTAGCCGGACTAGCGGGTACAATGAGCAGTTCTTC
NA	TRBV5-3	NA	TRBJ1-4	CARILRGPWPATNEKLFF	TGTGCCAGAATCCTCCGCGGGCCATGGCCTGCAACTAATGAAAAACTGTTTTTT
TRBD2	TRBV9	NA	TRBJ2-7	CASSVNPLAGGGGEQYF	TGTGCCAGCAGCGTAAATCCTTTAGCGGGAGGCGGAGGCGAGCAGTACTTC
NA	TRBV7-2	few	TRBJ2-3	CASSLGQFTDTQYF	TGTGCCAGCAGCTTAGGTCAGTTCACAGATACGCAGTATTTT
TRBD1	TRBV12-5	few	TRBJ2-7	CASGLVQGQIYEQYF	TGTGCTAGTGGTTTGGTACAGGGACAGATCTACGAGCAGTACTTC
TRBD1	TRBV2	NA	TRBJ1-4	CASRSDRGAGEKLFF	TGTGCCAGCAGGTCAGACAGGGGAGCGGGTGAAAAACTGTTTTTT
TRBD1	TRBV10-3	NA	TRBJ2-7	CAISEQGALDEQYF	TGTGCCATCAGTGAGCAGGGGGCGCTGGACGAGCAGTACTTC
NA	TRBV5-8	NA	TRBJ2-7	CASSPGPGYEQYF	TGTGCCAGCAGCCCGGGTCCGGGTTACGAGCAGTACTTC
NA	TRBV7-9	NA	TRBJ2-1	CASSLWVPGGSYNEQFF	TGTGCCAGCAGCTTGTGGGTCCCAGGAGGGTCCTACAATGAGCAGTTCTTC
TRBD1	TRBV9	NA	TRBJ2-3	CASSLDRASSTDTQYF	TGTGCCAGCAGCCTAGACAGGGCCTCTAGCACAGATACGCAGTATTTT